The clone carrying this T cell receptor (beta chain) was seen many times. The data were taken from a study of early T cells in non-severe SARS-CoV-2 infection. Germline V gives CDR1 SGHTA, CDR2 FQGNSA. The V end lost 5 bases, the J end lost 2 bases, and 9 bases lay between the germline ends. This CDR3 has 13 residues. Each single cDNA molecule received a unique molecular identifier. One entry per CDR3 protein, called by TCRdb with MiXCR from the 5' RACE reads. Here the sample spans tens of thousands of distinct CDR3 sequences, approximately 9% being singletons. The rearrangement uses TRBV7-2 and TRBJ2-5; no firm D call. This clonotype was sampled from an adult who was a healthcare worker with PCR-confirmed SARS-CoV-2 infection or an uninfected control (not recorded which). Sequencing was done on a sample of whole blood. The CDR3 region is CASSRHDQETQYF. CDR3 nucleotides: TGTGCCAGCAGCCGCCACGATCAAGAGACCCAGTACTTC.